This record covers a single TCR beta chain. The sample comes from a study of cytomegalovirus exposure and HLA in healthy donors. PCR amplification relied on 60 Vbeta primers (plus 13 Jbeta primers). Sequenced by immunoSEQ multiplex PCR; TCRdb stores in-frame clones only, minus some. Of 95,000 to 150,000 clones detected, around 63% appear once; the ten largest clones hold 10%. Input material: PBMCs. The sequence derives from a man between 40 and 49 years old in good health and CMV-seropositive.

The CDR3: CASSLPQLAGGHEQFF. The CDR3 DNA reads TGTGCCAGCAGCTTACCACAACTAGCGGGGGGGCATGAGCAGTTCTTC. The chain couples TRBV7-8 to TRBJ2-1, with TRBD2 identical over 13 bases. With V trimmed by 2 bases and J by 8 bases, 6 bases remained unmatched. The CDR3 sequence is 16 residues long. Germline CDR1 is SGHVS and CDR2 is FQNEAQ.